This record looks at one T cell receptor beta chain sequence and its context. Its ends do not fully match the called genes, so a read error is possible. The library came from three nested PCR rounds adapted from ARM-PCR protocols. One entry per CDR3 protein results from TCRdb running MiXCR on the multiplex PCR reads. The table shows about 78,000 distinct CDR3 sequences, with 80% to 85% occurring only once. The source of the sample is a study of tumor and adjacent non-tumor tissue in lung cancer. The template was RNA from unsorted bulk tissue. This CDR3 is built from 13 residues. Looked up from germline, CDR1 is ENHRY and CDR2 is SYGVKD.

Sequencing input: lung tumor tissue. The genes are TRBV10-3 and TRBJ2-7; the D is unclear. The TCR originated in a woman aged 50 to 60 with non-small cell lung cancer. This chain's CDR3 is CAISESVSYEQYF. CDR3 DNA: TGTGCCATCAGTGAGTCTGTTTCCTATGAGCAGTACTTC.